What follows are 9 T cell receptor beta chains derived from one specimen sequenced in a study of blood T cell repertoires in COVID-19. Sequenced by immunoSEQ multiplex PCR; TCRdb stores in-frame clones only, minus some. The table lists roughly 130,000 clones, roughly four fifths of them singletons. Sequencing used peripheral blood. The receptors here all came from a woman aged 45-65 years with acute or convalescent COVID-19.

This chain uses TRBV10-1 with TRBJ2-2; tentatively, D is TRBD1 (5 bases). Germline V gives CDR1 WNHNN, CDR2 SYGVQD (reference sequence). The V gene lost 6 bases and the J gene lost 2 bases, with 10 bases spanning the gap. CDR3 length: 14 amino acids. CDR3 region: CASSHQGNTGELFF. In DNA, the CDR3 is TGCGCCAGCAGCCACCAGGGAAACACCGGGGAGCTGTTTTTT.

The rearrangement links TRBV19 to TRBJ2-1; D is undetermined. The CDR3 extends over 14 amino acids. The V gene lost 1 base and the J gene lost 9 bases, with 13 bases spanning the gap. The germline V gene has CDR1 LNHDA and CDR2 SQIVND (reference sequence). In DNA, the CDR3 is TGTGCCAGTAGTATAGCTCTCCGTATCGGTGAGCAGTTCTTC. Translating it yields CASSIALRIGEQFF.

This chain uses TRBV7-8 with TRBJ1-2; the match to TRBD1 covers 9 bases. V gave up 3 bases and J gave up 13 bases; unmatched junction bases: 6. CDR1 is SGHVS and CDR2 is FQNEAQ in the germline V gene. The CDR3 contains 12 residues. The CDR3 sequence is CASSLDRGPLTF. The CDR3 DNA follows: TGTGCCAGCAGCTTGGACAGGGGCCCGCTCACCTTC.

In DNA, the CDR3 is TGCAGCGTTGCGGGGGACAGGAATGAGCAGTTCTTC. This encodes CSVAGDRNEQFF. The chain employs TRBV29-1 and TRBJ2-1; 8 bases fit TRBD1. V shed 4 bases, J shed 7 bases, and the junction held 3 bases outside the gene matches. The CDR3 has 12 residues. Germline values: CDR1 SQVTM, CDR2 ANQGSEA.

The J gene is TRBJ1-5, the V gene TRBV6-5; 7 nucleotides align to TRBD1. CDR3 size: 13 residues. The germline gives CDR1 MNHEY, CDR2 SVGAGI. With 5 bases clipped from V and 7 bases from J, the junction kept 5 bases outside the gene matches. CDR3 bases: TGTGCCAGCAGTACTACAGGGGAGCAGCCCCAGCATTTT. Encoded protein: CASSTTGEQPQHF.

The V and J genes are TRBV6-5 and TRBJ1-2; TRBD1 is a possible D gene (5 bases). The germline gives CDR1 MNHEY, CDR2 SVGAGI. Trimming left V 7 bases short and J 4 bases short, with 13 bases between. The CDR3 totals 13 residues. This CDR3 reads CASKLGEGYGYTF. For the CDR3, the DNA is TGTGCCAGCAAATTGGGGGAGGGCTATGGCTACACCTTC.

The chain joins TRBV29-1 to TRBJ1-2, with 9 nucleotides matching TRBD1. From germline, CDR1 is SQVTM and CDR2 ANQGSEA. This CDR3 contains 13 residues. The J segment lost 2 bases and the V segment lost 7 bases, leaving 5 bases of the junction unmatched. For the CDR3, the DNA is TGCAGCGCTGCGGGACAGGGAAACTATGGCTACACCTTC. Translation: CSAAGQGNYGYTF.

The rearrangement joins TRBV2 to TRBJ2-3; D not certain. Germline V CDR1 and CDR2: SNHLY, FYNNEI. V gave up 4 bases and J gave up 4 bases, with 9 bases separating them. The CDR3 consists of 13 residues. This CDR3 reads CASSANRADTQYF. The CDR3 DNA sequence: TGTGCCAGCAGTGCTAATCGGGCAGATACGCAGTATTTT.

The genes are TRBV5-6 and TRBJ2-2, with 7 bases that match TRBD1. Germline V gives CDR1 SGHDT, CDR2 YYEEEE. The CDR3 is 16 residues long. V lost 3 bases and J lost 6; bases outside the gene matches: 11. CDR3 amino acids: CASSYLTGLSAGELFF. CDR3 DNA sequence: TGTGCCAGCAGCTATCTGACAGGGCTGTCGGCCGGGGAGCTGTTTTTT.